This T cell receptor beta chain was profiled in a study of cytomegalovirus exposure and HLA in healthy donors. PCR involved 60 Vbeta and 13 Jbeta primers. TCRdb's copy holds only in-frame clones and misses some; the assay was immunoSEQ multiplex PCR. The top ten clones hold approximately 2.9% of a sample with approximately 61,000 clones, about 60% of them seen once. Study results and limitations: Specificity for CMV antigens was confirmed in vitro for a few of the CMV-associated chains. It was reportedly the case that the classifier diagnosed cytomegalovirus status with high specificity and sensitivity.

In regard to this clone: The antigen is not known.

The CDR3 sequence is 16 residues long. Germline-derived CDR1 and CDR2 are SGHDT and YYEEEE. Trimming took 1 base from V and 3 from J, leaving 14 bases between them. The origin of this receptor is a woman aged 45 to 65 in good health and CMV-seronegative. Sequencing was done on a sample of PBMCs. The chain has TRBV5-6 and TRBJ2-1; weak D call: TRBD2 (5 bases). CDR3 in amino acids: CASSLSRRAHYNEQFF. The CDR3 DNA sequence: TGTGCCAGCAGCTTGTCAAGGCGGGCACACTACAATGAGCAGTTCTTC.